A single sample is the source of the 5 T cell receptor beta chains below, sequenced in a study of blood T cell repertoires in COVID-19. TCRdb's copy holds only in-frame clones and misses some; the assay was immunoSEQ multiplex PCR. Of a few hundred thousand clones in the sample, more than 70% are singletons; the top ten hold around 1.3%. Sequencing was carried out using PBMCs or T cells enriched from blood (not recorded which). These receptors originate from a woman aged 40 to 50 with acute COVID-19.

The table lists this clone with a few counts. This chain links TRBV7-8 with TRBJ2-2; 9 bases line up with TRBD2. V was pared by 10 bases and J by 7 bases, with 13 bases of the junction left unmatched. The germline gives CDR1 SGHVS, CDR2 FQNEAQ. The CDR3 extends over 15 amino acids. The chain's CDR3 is CATGSSGSGVGELFF. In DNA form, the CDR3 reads TGTGCCACCGGGAGTAGCGGGAGTGGAGTCGGGGAGCTGTTTTTT.

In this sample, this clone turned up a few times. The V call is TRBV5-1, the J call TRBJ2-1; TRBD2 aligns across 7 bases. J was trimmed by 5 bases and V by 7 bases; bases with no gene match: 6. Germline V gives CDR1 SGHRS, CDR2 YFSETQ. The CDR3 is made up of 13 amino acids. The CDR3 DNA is TGCGCCAGCGAGGGACTACGAAACAATGAGCAGTTCTTC. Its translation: CASEGLRNNEQFF.

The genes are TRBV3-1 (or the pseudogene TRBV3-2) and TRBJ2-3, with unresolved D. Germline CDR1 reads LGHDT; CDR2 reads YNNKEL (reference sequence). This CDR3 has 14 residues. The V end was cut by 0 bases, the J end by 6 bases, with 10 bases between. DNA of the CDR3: TGTGCCAGCAGCCAAGAGGCCCGGCGGGATACGCAGTATTTT. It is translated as CASSQEARRDTQYF.

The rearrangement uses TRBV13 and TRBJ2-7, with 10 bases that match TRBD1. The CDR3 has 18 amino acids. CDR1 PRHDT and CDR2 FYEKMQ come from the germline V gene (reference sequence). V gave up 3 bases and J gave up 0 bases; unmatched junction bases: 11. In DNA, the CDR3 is TGTGCCAGCAGCTTGACAGGGGGCGAAACCTTTAGCTCCTACGAGCAGTACTTC. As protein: CASSLTGGETFSSYEQYF.

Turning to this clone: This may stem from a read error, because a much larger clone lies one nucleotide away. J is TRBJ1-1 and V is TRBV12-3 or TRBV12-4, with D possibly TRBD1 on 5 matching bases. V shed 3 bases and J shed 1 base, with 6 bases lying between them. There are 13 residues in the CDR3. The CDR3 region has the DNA TGTGCCAGCAGTTTGCAGGGGAACACTGAAGCTTTCTTT. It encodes CASSLQGNTEAFF.